This T cell receptor (beta chain) was identified during a study of T cells in Graves' hyperthyroidism and ophthalmopathy. Authors of the study amplified TCR beta CDR3 regions from RNA transcripts. The study used the HTBI primer set for a first-round RT-PCR of the TCR CDR3. TCRdb redid the calling of the multiplex PCR reads with MiXCR, one entry per CDR3 protein. This sample carries about 620,000 distinct CDR3 sequences, under 20% of them seen once, and the ten largest clones take 3% to 4%. In germline, CDR1 is SEHNR, CDR2 FQNEAQ (reference sequence). This CDR3 is built from 15 residues. Losses at the gene ends were 6 bases for V and 9 bases for J; bases not matched to a gene: 5. Stable Graves' hyperthyroidism meant no ophthalmopathy progression within 18 months. PBMCs were obtained from roughly 10 ml fresh peripheral blood.

This sequence was found in a woman aged 25 to 39 with Graves' hyperthyroidism. Sample: blood. J is TRBJ2-1 and V is TRBV7-9, with TRBD2 matching 16 bases. The CDR3 DNA reads TGTGCCAGCAGTCCCGGGACTAGCGGGAGGGCTGAGCAGTTCTTC. Amino acids: CASSPGTSGRAEQFF.